These T cell receptor beta chains were read from a single sample in a study of shared clonotypes between healthy human individuals. The repertoire was sequenced with immunoSEQ multiplex PCR; TCRdb's copy has only in-frame clones and lacks some. Here the sample spans more than 1,200,000 clones, less than 99% being singletons. The specimen was naive CD4+ T cells sorted from blood. These receptors came from a man under 40 in good health. Both conserved end residues are part of each CDR3. D genes are given only for firm matches.

>TRBV9|TRBJ1-5|-
TGTGCCAGCAGCGTAGTGGCAGGGAAGAATCAGCCCCAGCATTTT
CASSVVAGKNQPQHF
>TRBV2|TRBJ1-2|TRBD1
TGTGCCAGCAGTTTGACAGGGAACTATGGCTACACCTTC
CASSLTGNYGYTF
>TRBV29-1|TRBJ2-5|-
TGCAGCGCAAATGGCGGGGACCAAGAGACCCAGTACTTC
CSANGGDQETQYF
>TRBV7-3|TRBJ2-1|TRBD2
TGTGCCAGCAGCTCCGCCGGGACTAGCGGGAGTCAGAATGAGCAGTTCTTC
CASSSAGTSGSQNEQFF
>TRBV6-4|TRBJ1-2|TRBD1
TGTGCCAGCAGTAACAGGGGCAACTATGGCTACACCTTC
CASSNRGNYGYTF
>TRBV10-2|TRBJ2-7|TRBD2
TGCGCCAGCAGTGAGGACGGCGGGAGTAGCTACGAGCAGTACTTC
CASSEDGGSSYEQYF
>TRBV9|TRBJ2-2|-
TGTGCCAGCAGCGTAGTTCGGACTGGGGACACCGGGGAGCTGTTTTTT
CASSVVRTGDTGELFF
>TRBV10-1|TRBJ1-1|TRBD1
TGCGCCAGGGGAGACAGGGGGTTGTACACTGAAGCTTTCTTT
CARGDRGLYTEAFF
>TRBV14|TRBJ2-1|-
TGTGCCAGCAGCCAAAAGGACGGGTACAATGAGCAGTTCTTC
CASSQKDGYNEQFF
>TRBV29-1|TRBJ2-7|TRBD2
TGCAGCGTTAAGGGACTAGCGGGCCGTTTCTCCTACGAGCAGTACTTC
CSVKGLAGRFSYEQYF
>TRBV10-3|TRBJ2-1|-
TGTGCCATCAGTGAGACTACCGGCGGGGCAGACTACAATGAGCAGTTCTTC
CAISETTGGADYNEQFF
>TRBV6-1|TRBJ2-3|-
TGTGCCAGCAGTGTACGGAACACAGATACGCAGTATTTT
CASSVRNTDTQYF
>TRBV27|TRBJ2-7|-
TGTGCCAGCAGTTCCACAGGTATAGGGTTCTACGAGCAGTACTTC
CASSSTGIGFYEQYF